This TCR beta chain emerged from a study of T cell responses to AZD1222 COVID-19 vaccine. Regarding the study as a whole: Spike regions recognized by vaccine-associated CD4 TCRs spanned the protein, led by 160-218 and 743-854. The donor cohort was predominantly white British with a female majority, and clonal diversity may have been underestimated. Increases in Spike-specific TCR breadth and depth were seen after two AZD1222 doses. All repertoire sampling was performed exclusively after the peak T cell response.

TCRdb's table, derived via immunoSEQ multiplex PCR, lists solely in-frame clones and lacks some. Of 50,000 to 65,000 clones in the sample, around 82% were seen once. Worth noting for this clone: Antigen unknown.

The specimen comprised peripheral blood, sampled 28 days after the second AZD1222 dose. The TCR comes from an adult who received the AZD1222 COVID-19 vaccine.

The CDR3 protein is CASKGLAGINNEQFF. The CDR3 DNA is TGTGCCAGTAAAGGACTAGCGGGGATAAACAATGAGCAGTTCTTC. The gene calls are TRBV19 and TRBJ2-1, with 12 bases matching TRBD2. V dropped 7 bases and J dropped 5; count of bases not matched to a gene: 6. This CDR3 region has 15 residues. Looked up from germline, CDR1 is LNHDA and CDR2 is SQIVND (reference sequence).